This entry is about one T cell receptor beta chain. The record originates from a study of blood T cell repertoires in COVID-19. The data were produced by immunoSEQ multiplex PCR, yet TCRdb's version contains in-frame clones alone and is incomplete. The top ten clones hold less than 2.5% of a sample with around 150,000 clones, around four fifths of them seen once. The germline V and J ends were trimmed by 5 bases and 0 bases, with 14 bases remaining between them. The germline CDR1 and CDR2 sequences are SGHTA and FQGTGA. This CDR3 spans 16 amino acids. The gene calls are TRBV7-3 and TRBJ2-1, with a weak D call TRBD2 (6 bases). The receptor's source is a man between 70 and 80 years old with acute or convalescent COVID-19. The sample comprised peripheral blood. CDR3 sequence reads: CASSPRTGSSYNEQFF. Written as DNA, the CDR3 is TGTGCCAGCAGCCCGCGGACCGGGAGCTCCTACAATGAGCAGTTCTTC.